This entry features one TCR beta chain sequence. Its target is unknown. At one end, the junction sequence differs from germline, possibly due to a read error. Starting material for RNA and DNA co-extraction consisted of about 17-30 mg of unsorted bulk tissue. The sample belongs to a study of tumor-infiltrating lymphocytes in primary liver carcinoma. Study as a whole: Tumors, staged T1-T3 N0M0, spanned roughly 4 to 10 cm. Each of the samples returned roughly 3.5 to 8 million productive TCRbeta reads (a yield similar across tissue types). Study observations and caveats: Significantly greater top-250-clone fractions characterized tumors relative to blood (p = 0.039).

Using a constant-region primer together with ProtoScript II reverse transcriptase, TCR beta cDNA was made from around 0.55 ug of total RNA. Employing slightly modified ARM-PCR, three nested multiplex PCR rounds were run, and these gave rise to the TCR beta libraries. Rounds one and two of PCR, each of roughly 10 cycles, were primed with TRBV1-TRBV30 forward primers and a C-beta reverse primer. From the multiplex PCR reads, TCRdb called clonotypes with MiXCR, one entry per CDR3 protein. The table has about 190,000 distinct CDR3 sequences, around 81% seen once. This CDR3 spans 13 amino acids. Germline CDR1 SGHRS, CDR2 YFSETQ.

What was sequenced was tumor tissue from primary liver carcinoma. The TCR sequence derives from a man aged 35 to 55 with primary liver carcinoma and hepatitis B virus infection. J is TRBJ2-1 and V is TRBV5-1; TRBD2 matches at 14 bases. The CDR3 region has the DNA TGCGCCAGCATCTTGGGACTAGCGGGGGAGGAGTTCTTC. Its protein product is CASILGLAGEEFF.